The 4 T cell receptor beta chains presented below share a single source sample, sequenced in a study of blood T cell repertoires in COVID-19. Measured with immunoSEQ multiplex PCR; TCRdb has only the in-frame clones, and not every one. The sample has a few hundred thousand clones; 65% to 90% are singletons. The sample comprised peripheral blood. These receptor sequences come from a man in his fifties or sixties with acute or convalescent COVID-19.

The CDR3 DNA is TGTGCCAGCAGTGAAGCTTGGACAGGAGGAATCTCTGGAAACACCATATATTTT. Amino acid sequence: CASSEAWTGGISGNTIYF. This chain links TRBV6-1 with TRBJ1-3; 7 bases agree with TRBD1. In germline, CDR1 is MNHNS, CDR2 SASEGT. V shed 0 bases and J 0 bases; nucleotides not matched to a gene: 8. The CDR3 loop spans 18 amino acids.

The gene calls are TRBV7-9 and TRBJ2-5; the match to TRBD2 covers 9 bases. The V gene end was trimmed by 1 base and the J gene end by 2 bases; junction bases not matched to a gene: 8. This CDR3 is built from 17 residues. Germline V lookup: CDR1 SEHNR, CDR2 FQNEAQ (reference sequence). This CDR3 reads CASSLGSSGGVQETQYF. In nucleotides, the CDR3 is TGTGCCAGCAGCTTAGGTAGTAGCGGGGGAGTTCAAGAGACCCAGTACTTC. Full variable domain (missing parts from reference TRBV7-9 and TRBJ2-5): DTGVSQNPRHKITKRGQNVTFRCDPISEHNRLYWYRQTLGQGPEFLTYFQNEAQLEKSRLLSDRFSAERPKGSFSTLEIQRTEQGDSAMYLCASSLGSSGGVQETQYFGPGTRLLVL.

The CDR3 sequence: CASSLGGESYEQYF. Here the CDR3 DNA reads TGTGCCAGCAGCTTAGGAGGAGAGTCCTACGAGCAGTACTTC. The rearrangement links TRBV7-9 to TRBJ2-7; D is unresolved. V was cut by 1 base and J by 1 base, with 8 bases left in between. Germline loops: CDR1 SEHNR, CDR2 FQNEAQ (reference sequence). The CDR3 spans 14 residues.

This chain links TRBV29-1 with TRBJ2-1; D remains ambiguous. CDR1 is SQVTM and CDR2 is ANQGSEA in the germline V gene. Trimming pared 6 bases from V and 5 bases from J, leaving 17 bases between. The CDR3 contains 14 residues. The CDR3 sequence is CSVIRLFRDNEQFF. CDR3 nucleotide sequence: TGCAGCGTGATTCGACTCTTTCGAGACAATGAGCAGTTCTTC.